This TCR beta chain was recorded in a study of T cells in Graves' hyperthyroidism and ophthalmopathy. General study results and limits: A 13 V-J signature model discriminated ophthalmopathy versus stable hyperthyroidism. Researchers found most expanded thyroid clonotypes above 0.001 in blood as well.

Diagnostic decisions used clinical symptoms, serum thyroxine and TRAb, thyroid ultrasound and orbital computed tomography. This clonotype was seen more than once but under ten times. What it binds is not known. Using RNA transcripts as the source, TCR beta CDR3 regions were amplified. The primer set for the first-round RT-PCR of the TCR CDR3 was HTBI. TCRdb reprocessed the multiplex PCR reads with MiXCR, giving one entry per CDR3 protein. Here the sample spans hundreds of thousands of distinct CDR3 sequences, roughly 46% being singletons. The sequenced sample was peripheral blood or thyroid tissue (not recorded which). This TCR derives from an adult man with Graves' disease, either hyperthyroidism or ophthalmopathy (not recorded which).

The CDR3 DNA reads as TGTGCCAGTAGTACCCCCCCACGGACAGAGTTGAACACTGAAGCTTTCTTT. Translating it yields CASSTPPRTELNTEAFF. The chain uses TRBV19 and TRBJ1-1; D is possibly TRBD1 (6 bases). V shed 4 bases and J shed 0 bases, with 18 bases lying between them. The CDR3 runs to 17 residues. Germline values: CDR1 LNHDA, CDR2 SQIVND (reference sequence).